This is a list of T cell receptor beta chains from one sample in a study of CD8 T cells in Susac syndrome. TCRdb processed the immunoSEQ multiplex PCR reads anew with MiXCR; each CDR3 protein has one entry. The data contain around 270,000 distinct CDR3 sequences, 65% to 90% of them singletons. Sequenced material: CD8+ T cells from PBMCs. These TCRs come from a human donor with multiple sclerosis. Each CDR3 is given with its conserved first and last residue. Fields, in order: clone size, V gene, D gene, CDR3 length, J gene, CDR3 protein, CDR3 DNA. A D gene is named only where the DNA matches it firmly. The size field is filled for only some rows; it gives once, few, many or a size class.

size: .; V: TRBV6-4; D: .; length: 13; J: TRBJ2-3; CDR3: CASSGSDTDTQYF; DNA: TGTGCCAGCAGTGGTTCGGACACAGATACGCAGTATTTT
size: .; V: TRBV27; D: .; length: 13; J: TRBJ2-7; CDR3: CASSLRGKYEQYF; DNA: TGTGCCAGCAGTCTCCGGGGGAAGTACGAGCAGTACTTC
size: .; V: TRBV28; D: TRBD2; length: 15; J: TRBJ2-2; CDR3: CASSTGGPGTGELFF; DNA: TGTGCCAGCAGTACGGGGGGGCCGGGCACCGGGGAGCTGTTTTTT
size: .; V: TRBV28; D: .; length: 16; J: TRBJ2-2; CDR3: CASSFLWGSKTGELFF; DNA: TGTGCCAGCAGTTTTTTGTGGGGGTCTAAGACCGGGGAGCTGTTTTTT
size: .; V: TRBV13; D: TRBD1; length: 15; J: TRBJ2-7; CDR3: CASSPRGTGLDEQYF; DNA: TGTGCCAGCAGCCCCCGGGGGACAGGGTTGGACGAGCAGTACTTC
size: .; V: TRBV12-3/TRBV12-4; D: .; length: 16; J: TRBJ1-1; CDR3: CASTSLLGERDTEAFF; DNA: TGTGCCAGCACTTCACTGTTGGGGGAGAGGGACACTGAAGCTTTCTTT
size: .; V: TRBV4-3; D: .; length: 13; J: TRBJ2-2; CDR3: CASSPRQFGELFF; DNA: TGCGCCAGCAGCCCCCGGCAGTTCGGGGAGCTGTTTTTT
size: .; V: TRBV7-8; D: TRBD1; length: 13; J: TRBJ1-2; CDR3: CASSPQGGYGYTF; DNA: TGTGCCAGCAGCCCCCAGGGGGGCTATGGCTACACCTTC
size: once; V: TRBV2; D: TRBD1; length: 15; J: TRBJ1-2; CDR3: CASRPTGFFQNGYTF; DNA: TGTGCCAGCAGGCCGACAGGGTTTTTTCAGAATGGCTACACCTTC
size: few; V: TRBV6-1; D: .; length: 15; J: TRBJ2-7; CDR3: CASRHPRRGIYEQYF; DNA: TGTGCCAGCAGACACCCTAGGCGGGGTATCTACGAGCAGTACTTC
size: .; V: TRBV15; D: .; length: 15; J: TRBJ2-7; CDR3: CATSRDRGAGYEQYF; DNA: TGTGCCACCAGCAGAGATCGGGGGGCAGGCTACGAGCAGTACTTC